Below, 9 T cell receptor beta chains from the same sample are listed, as sequenced in a study of shared clonotypes between healthy human individuals (dated by TCRdb to the early 2020s). The library was generated by the immunoSEQ multiplex PCR assay. As stored in TCRdb, this immuneACCESS dataset retains in-frame rearrangements with V and J assigned. A fraction of the clones does not appear; measured against another copy, unresolved V genes explain less than half of the discrepancy, and the remainder lacks a known reason. The sample includes roughly 1,500,000 clones, with approximately 98.5% observed a single time. The top ten constitute about 0.34% of the sample. Sequences were obtained from naive CD4+ T cells sorted from blood. Taken with the paper, the label for cell subset or site translates to: CD45RA+ positively selected. The receptors stem from a man aged 30 to 45 in good health.

The genes are TRBV6-6 and TRBJ2-2, with 9 bases fitting TRBD1. V was clipped by 5 bases and J by 3 bases; unmatched bases: 7. Germline CDR1 and CDR2: MNHNY and SVGAGI (reference sequence). This CDR3 contains 16 residues. For the CDR3, the DNA is TGTGCCAGCAGTGTATCCGGGACAGGGTACACCGGGGAGCTGTTTTTT. This sequence encodes CASSVSGTGYTGELFF.

For the CDR3, the DNA is TGCGCCAGCAGCTTGGCCGGTCCGGGAACTGGGATGAACACTGAAGCTTTCTTT. Its protein is CASSLAGPGTGMNTEAFF. This rearrangement joins TRBV5-1 to TRBJ1-1; no reliable D call. This CDR3 has 18 amino acids. Per the germline V gene, CDR1 is SGHRS and CDR2 is YFSETQ. Trimming shortened V by 0 bases and J by 0 bases, and 18 bases separated the two germline ends.

J is TRBJ2-7 and V is TRBV10-2, with TRBD2 matching 7 bases. The V gene's germline CDR1 is WSHSY and CDR2 SAAADI. Losses at the gene ends were 7 bases for V and 7 bases for J; bases not matched to a gene: 13. The CDR3 is 14 amino acids. CDR3 amino acids: CASIGEGPPGEQYF. The CDR3 DNA reads TGCGCCAGCATCGGGGAGGGGCCTCCCGGGGAGCAGTACTTC.

This clone appeared a single time. The V call is TRBV4-3, the J call TRBJ2-1, with D hard to call. The length of the CDR3 is 15 residues. Trimming took 0 bases from V and 4 from J, leaving 10 bases between them. Looked up from germline, CDR1 is LGHNA and CDR2 is YSLEER. The CDR3 bases are TGCGCCAGCAGCCAAGATCGGCAAAGGTACAATGAGCAGTTCTTC. It specifies CASSQDRQRYNEQFF.

The rearrangement links TRBV7-2 to TRBJ2-7; TRBD1 matches at 10 bases. CDR3 length equals 15 residues. Germline assignment: CDR1 SGHTA and CDR2 FQGNSA. V lost 2 bases and J lost 6; bases outside the gene matches: 7. The CDR3 spells CASSLWRQGAAEQYF. The CDR3 DNA is TGTGCCAGCAGCTTATGGCGACAGGGGGCCGCCGAGCAGTACTTC.

The chain is built from TRBV19 and TRBJ2-7; the match to TRBD2 covers 8 bases. Trimming took 5 bases from V and 1 from J; bases not matched to a gene: 10. The CDR3 consists of 16 residues. Per the germline V gene, CDR1 is LNHDA and CDR2 is SQIVND (reference sequence). CDR3 in DNA: TGTGCCAGTAGTCGATCCGGGACTAGAGGGTCCTACGAGCAGTACTTC. Translated, it gives CASSRSGTRGSYEQYF.

The V call is TRBV15, the J call TRBJ2-7, with D perhaps TRBD2 (6 bases). CDR1 and CDR2 (germline): LNHNV, YYDKDF (reference sequence). V was pared by 0 bases and J by 6 bases, with 12 bases between. The CDR3 covers 14 residues. The CDR3: CATSRDRGTREQYF. CDR3 coding DNA: TGTGCCACCAGCAGAGATCGGGGGACTCGCGAGCAGTACTTC. The variable domain in full, with the rest retrieved from reference TRBV15 and TRBJ2-7, is DAMVIQNPRYQVTQFGKPVTLSCSQTLNHNVMYWYQQKSSQAPKLLFHYYDKDFNNEADTPDNFQSRRPNTSFCFLDIRSPGLGDTAMYLCATSRDRGTREQYFGPGTRLTVT.

V usage is TRBV7-9 and J usage is TRBJ1-1, with D uncertain. V was clipped by 5 bases and J by 6 bases, with 19 bases between them. Looked up from germline, CDR1 is SEHNR and CDR2 is FQNEAQ (reference sequence). This CDR3 spans 15 amino acids. For the CDR3, the DNA is TGTGCCAGCAGCCCAGGCCCCCTTTATACACCTGAAGCTTTCTTT. Protein product: CASSPGPLYTPEAFF. The variable domain in full, completed from reference TRBV7-9 and TRBJ1-1, reads DTGVSQNPRHKITKRGQNVTFRCDPISEHNRLYWYRQTLGQGPEFLTYFQNEAQLEKSRLLSDRFSAERPKGSFSTLEIQRTEQGDSAMYLCASSPGPLYTPEAFFGQGTRLTVV.

The chain joins TRBV10-3 to TRBJ2-7; 7 bases match TRBD2. Trimming took 5 bases from V and 0 from J; bases not matched to a gene: 10. The CDR3 totals 16 residues. Germline V lookup: CDR1 ENHRY, CDR2 SYGVKD. CDR3 region: CAISISSGSFSYEQYF. DNA of the CDR3: TGTGCCATCAGTATTTCTAGCGGCTCATTCTCCTACGAGCAGTACTTC.